Presented here are 21 T cell receptor beta chains from one specimen sequenced in a study of T-cell reconstitution after alpha-beta-depleted transplantation in children. Molecular barcoding with unique molecular identifiers was used for the TCRbeta library. TCRdb re-analysed the PCR reads in MiXCR, keeping a single row per CDR3 protein. The sample has around 140,000 distinct CDR3 sequences; 8.8% are singletons. The specimen was PBMCs, mostly from graft donor cells, collected 180 days after TCRalphabeta/CD19-depleted stem cell transplant. The origin of the receptors is a female patient aged 2-9 years who had a stem cell transplant for congenital amegakaryocytic thrombocytopenia, so the T cells may come from the graft donor.

In its sample, this clonotype was seen many times. CDR3 sequence reads: CSARDLGKGETQYF. DNA of the CDR3: TGCAGTGCTAGAGATCTGGGCAAAGGAGAGACCCAGTACTTC. This sequence joins TRBV20-1 and TRBJ2-5, with D uncertain. The CDR3 consists of 14 residues. CDR1 DFQATT and CDR2 SNEGSKA come from the germline V gene (reference sequence). V gave up 0 bases and J gave up 4 bases, with 12 bases separating them.

This clonotype was recorded at least ten times. The chain uses TRBV29-1 and TRBJ2-4, with a tentative D call TRBD2 (5 bases). The CDR3 length is 12 residues. Germline V gene sequence: CDR1 SQVTM, CDR2 ANQGSEA. V dropped 6 bases and J dropped 7 bases, with 13 bases sitting between them. The CDR3 sequence is CSVREIGNIQYF. The DNA of the CDR3 is TGCAGCGTGAGGGAGATAGGGAACATTCAGTACTTC.

This clonotype was counted between two and nine times. In DNA, the CDR3 is TGTGCCAGCAGTTACGGACTAGCTGGACCCTACGAGCAGTACTTC. This encodes CASSYGLAGPYEQYF. The chain carries TRBV28 and TRBJ2-7; 8 nucleotides align to TRBD2. This CDR3 has 15 amino acids. With V trimmed by 4 bases and J by 2 bases, 7 bases remained unmatched. The germline CDR1 and CDR2 sequences are MDHEN and SYDVKM.

The chain has TRBV20-1 and TRBJ1-4, with D possibly matching TRBD1 (5 bases). Germline V gives CDR1 DFQATT, CDR2 SNEGSKA (reference sequence). V lost 4 bases and J lost 4, with 10 bases in between. This CDR3 comprises 13 residues. Written as DNA, the CDR3 is TGCAGTGCTATGACAGAATTTAATGAAAAACTGTTTTTT. This sequence encodes CSAMTEFNEKLFF.

This clonotype was recorded many times. The chain recombines TRBV10-3 with TRBJ2-3; 9 bases are shared with TRBD1. V lost 7 bases, J lost 4 bases, and 9 bases stayed unmatched. This CDR3 is 15 amino acids long. Germline lookup yields CDR1 ENHRY and CDR2 SYGVKD. The chain's CDR3 is CAIKTGTGMADTQYF. CDR3 coding DNA: TGTGCCATCAAGACCGGGACAGGGATGGCAGATACGCAGTATTTT.

The gene calls are TRBV12-3 or TRBV12-4 and TRBJ1-4; possibly TRBD1 for D (5 bases). V lost 3 bases, J lost 8 bases, and 10 bases lay in between. This CDR3 has 13 residues. The CDR3, as DNA: TGTGCCAGCAGTTTTCAGGGTTCCGAAAAACTGTTTTTT. Its protein product is CASSFQGSEKLFF.

On this clonotype: A much larger clone sits a single nucleotide away, making a read error possible. The chain joins TRBV5-1 to TRBJ2-7, with 10 positions matching TRBD1. Germline lookup yields CDR1 SGHRS and CDR2 YFSETQ. The CDR3 covers 16 residues. The ends lost 4 bases at V and 2 bases at J; junction bases unmatched: 9. The chain's CDR3 is CASSPGTGVFTYEQYF. CDR3 in DNA: TGCGCCAGCAGCCCGGGGACAGGGGTTTTCACCTACGAGCAGTACTTC.

CDR3 bases: TGCAGTGCTGGGACAGGGGGACGAAATTCACCCCTCCACTTT. This codes for CSAGTGGRNSPLHF. The chain couples TRBV20-1 to TRBJ1-6, with 11 bases identical to TRBD1. CDR3 length: 14 amino acids. V shed 5 bases and J 7 bases; nucleotides not matched to a gene: 4. In germline, CDR1 is DFQATT, CDR2 SNEGSKA (reference sequence).

The chain's CDR3 is CARRQGMNTEAFF. The CDR3 region has the DNA TGTGCCCGCAGACAGGGGATGAACACTGAAGCTTTCTTT. The chain employs TRBV10-3 and TRBJ1-1, with 8 nucleotides matching TRBD1. The CDR3 spans 13 residues. Trimming at V came to 11 bases and at J to 0 bases, leaving 5 bases not matched to a gene. Germline CDR1 is ENHRY and CDR2 is SYGVKD.

This clonotype has more than one count but fewer than ten. Here the CDR3 reads CASTNRVGEQYF. Here the CDR3 DNA reads TGTGCCAGTACGAACAGGGTAGGCGAGCAGTACTTC. This chain connects TRBV27 to TRBJ2-7, with D perhaps matching TRBD1 (6 bases). Deletions cut 9 bases from V and 6 bases from J, with 15 bases between. Per germline, CDR1 MNHEY and CDR2 SMNVEV (reference sequence). The CDR3 extends over 12 amino acids.

The table lists this clonotype with a few counts. The CDR3 DNA reads TGTGCCAGCAGCTTAAGGTACAGGGGAACCTACGAGCAGTACTTC. Residues: CASSLRYRGTYEQYF. This chain joins TRBV7-6 and TRBJ2-7; 7 nucleotides agree with TRBD1. The ends lost 2 bases at V and 2 bases at J; junction bases unmatched: 6. CDR3 length: 15 amino acids. Germline assignment: CDR1 SGHVS and CDR2 FNYEAQ.

This clonotype was found many times. This chain uses TRBV29-1 with TRBJ1-2, with a possible D match to TRBD1 (5 bases). The CDR3 contains 14 residues. Trimming took 4 bases from V and 8 from J, leaving 20 bases between them. Looked up from germline, CDR1 is SQVTM and CDR2 is ANQGSEA. The CDR3 DNA sequence: TGCAGCGTTGCCCCGGGGGTCATGACGTCGGGCTACACCTTC. Translated: CSVAPGVMTSGYTF.

In this sample, this clonotype turned up a few times. The J gene is TRBJ2-2, the V gene TRBV25-1; D gene unclear. The CDR3 is 13 residues long. Trimming pared 4 bases from V and 8 bases from J, leaving 11 bases between. Germline CDR1 is MGHDK and CDR2 is SYGVNS. The CDR3 reads CASSAVGPGELFF. The CDR3 DNA is TGTGCCAGCAGTGCAGTAGGACCGGGGGAGCTGTTTTTT.

This clonotype was observed many times. This rearrangement joins TRBV29-1 to TRBJ2-3; 11 bases fit TRBD2. The CDR3 is 16 amino acids. Germline-derived CDR1 and CDR2 are SQVTM and ANQGSEA. V lost 3 bases, J lost 6 bases, and 11 bases stayed unmatched. The CDR3 coding sequence is TGCAGCGTTGACCCGACTAGCGGGGTCCCACACGATACGCAGTATTTT. This gives the protein CSVDPTSGVPHDTQYF.

In this sample, this clonotype turned up many times. The chain employs TRBV29-1 and TRBJ2-1, with D hard to call. Trimming shortened V by 6 bases and J by 0 bases, and 21 bases separated the two germline ends. CDR1 and CDR2 (germline): SQVTM, ANQGSEA. The CDR3 loop spans 17 amino acids. The CDR3, as DNA: TGCAGCGTCACTAACAGTGGCGAACGGATCTCCTACAATGAGCAGTTCTTC. Its translation is CSVTNSGERISYNEQFF.

Many counts were recorded for this clonotype. This chain connects TRBV7-9 to TRBJ1-5; no clear D gene. Germline V gene sequence: CDR1 SEHNR, CDR2 FQNEAQ (reference sequence). Trimming took 2 bases from V and 6 from J, leaving 8 bases between them. CDR3 length: 13 residues. The CDR3: CASSLWVGQPQHF. CDR3 bases: TGTGCCAGCAGCTTATGGGTAGGTCAGCCCCAGCATTTT.

This clonotype was seen more than once but under ten times. This sequence joins TRBV20-1 and TRBJ2-3; D not certain. This CDR3 contains 12 residues. Deletions cut 5 bases from V and 14 bases from J, with 20 bases between. Germline V CDR1 and CDR2: DFQATT, SNEGSKA (reference sequence). The CDR3 DNA follows: TGCAGTGCTCGAAACCTGACATTAGCCTCGTATTTT. Translation: CSARNLTLASYF.

This clonotype was detected ten times or more. The chain combines TRBV20-1 with TRBJ2-7, with D perhaps TRBD1 (5 bases). Germline CDR1 reads DFQATT; CDR2 reads SNEGSKA (reference sequence). Trimming pared 0 bases from V and 6 bases from J, leaving 9 bases between. This CDR3 region has 12 residues. This chain's CDR3 is CSAREVGPEQYF. Written as DNA, the CDR3 is TGCAGTGCTAGAGAGGTGGGGCCCGAGCAGTACTTC.

This clonotype was seen many times. This chain connects TRBV10-3 to TRBJ2-7, with D perhaps matching TRBD1 (6 bases). V shed 10 bases and J shed 0 bases, with 16 bases lying between them. The CDR3 consists of 14 residues. The germline CDR1 and CDR2 sequences are ENHRY and SYGVKD. This CDR3 is CATHPGTLSYEQYF. CDR3 DNA sequence: TGTGCCACCCACCCCGGGACACTCTCCTACGAGCAGTACTTC.

This rearrangement joins TRBV5-1 to TRBJ1-1, with 7 bases fitting TRBD1. Germline V gene data show CDR1 as SGHRS and CDR2 as YFSETQ. The CDR3 runs 15 residues. After removal of 7 bases from V and 5 bases from J, the junction contained 14 bases not matched to a gene. The CDR3 region is CASLEGAERGTEAFF. The CDR3, as DNA: TGCGCCAGCTTGGAGGGGGCAGAGAGAGGGACTGAAGCTTTCTTT. The complete variable domain, with remaining parts taken from reference TRBV5-1 and TRBJ1-1, reads KAGVTQTPRYLIKTRGQQVTLSCSPISGHRSVSWYQQTPGQGLQFLFEYFSETQRNKGNFPGRFSGRQFSNSRSEMNVSTLELGDSALYLCASLEGAERGTEAFFGQGTRLTVV.

This clonotype occurred many times. J is TRBJ1-1 and V is TRBV2; 7 bases agree with TRBD1. This CDR3 has 13 residues. After removal of 6 bases from V and 3 bases from J, the junction contained 4 bases not matched to a gene. Germline CDR1 is SNHLY and CDR2 is FYNNEI. CDR3 bases: TGTGCCAGCAGGAGGGACAGCCACACTGAAGCTTTCTTT. This sequence encodes CASRRDSHTEAFF.